This T cell receptor beta chain emerged from a study of T cell responses to AZD1222 COVID-19 vaccine. Study-wide results and caveats: Clonal diversity was possibly underestimated, and white British individuals and females predominated among donors.

This clone was found once. Its antigen is unidentified. The protocol was immunoSEQ multiplex PCR, while the TCRdb copy is restricted to in-frame clones and leaves out a portion. Of roughly 100,000 clones in the sample, 70% to 90% were seen once. Trimming at V came to 6 bases and at J to 2 bases, leaving 6 bases not matched to a gene. Germline lookup yields CDR1 SNHLY and CDR2 FYNNEI. This CDR3 contains 14 residues. The chain couples TRBV2 to TRBJ1-1, with 7 bases matching TRBD1. This specimen consisted of peripheral blood, obtained on day 0 of AZD1222 vaccination. The sequence derives from an adult in good health. The CDR3: CASRLTGINTEAFF. CDR3 coding DNA: TGTGCCAGCAGGTTGACAGGGATAAACACTGAAGCTTTCTTT.